Following are 5 T cell receptor beta chains from one sample sequenced in a study of cytomegalovirus exposure and HLA in healthy donors. PCR involved 60 Vbeta and 13 Jbeta primers. Libraries were prepared by immunoSEQ multiplex PCR; TCRdb keeps only in-frame clonotypes and omits some of them. The table shows some 85,000 clones, with around four fifths occurring only once. Sequencing input: PBMCs. These receptors all stem from a male donor in good health and CMV-seronegative.

The rearrangement links TRBV7-2 to TRBJ1-1, with TRBD1 identical over 8 bases. Germline V lookup: CDR1 SGHTA, CDR2 FQGNSA. The CDR3 length is 14 residues. Trimming removed 4 bases from V and 3 bases from J; junction bases left unmatched: 4. CDR3 sequence reads: CASSSGQAHTEAFF. Written as DNA, the CDR3 is TGTGCCAGCAGCTCGGGACAGGCCCACACTGAAGCTTTCTTT.

The chain couples TRBV5-1 to TRBJ2-7, with 9 positions matching TRBD1. V was pared by 3 bases and J by 3 bases, with 7 bases of the junction left unmatched. This CDR3 contains 15 residues. The germline V gene encodes CDR1 SGHRS and CDR2 YFSETQ. The CDR3 DNA sequence: TGCGCCAGCAGCTCCACAGGGGGCCAAAGCTACGAGCAGTACTTC. Its translation is CASSSTGGQSYEQYF.

Of note for this clone: This CDR3 fails to terminate in the conserved phenylalanine or tryptophan, so it likely reflects a read error. This chain joins TRBV4-1 and TRBJ1-1; no firm D call. Trimming took 1 base from V and 4 from J, leaving 10 bases between them. The CDR3 sequence is 14 residues long. Germline values: CDR1 MGHRA, CDR2 YSYEKL. CDR3 residues: CASSQAPLGTEAFL. Here the CDR3 DNA reads TGCGCCAGCAGCCAAGCCCCTCTGGGCACTGAAGCTTTCCTT.

As regards this clone: Other DNA sequences in the same sample also yield this CDR3. The rearrangement links TRBV9 to TRBJ2-2; D uncertain. This CDR3 has 13 residues. The V end lost 3 bases, the J end lost 1 base, and 4 bases lay between the germline ends. The germline CDR1 and CDR2 sequences are SGDLS and YYNGEE. The CDR3 DNA sequence: TGTGCCAGCAGCGCACAGAACACCGGGGAGCTGTTTTTT. This encodes CASSAQNTGELFF.

This clone was counted only a few times. V usage is TRBV12-5 and J usage is TRBJ1-3; D is uncertain. Deletions cut 3 bases from V and 6 bases from J, with 12 bases between. CDR1 LGHNT and CDR2 FRNRAP come from the germline V gene. The CDR3 consists of 14 residues. As DNA, the CDR3 is TGTGCTAGTGGTTTAAGCGGGAAGACAAACACCATATATTTT. Amino acid sequence: CASGLSGKTNTIYF.